The 24 T cell receptor beta chains presented below share a single source sample, sequenced in a study of CD8 T cells in ankylosing spondylitis. Points from the study as a whole: Among TCR beta sequences, a motif of several highly homologous variants appeared characteristic of ankylosing spondylitis blood.

MiXCR, run by TCRdb on the 5' RACE reads, gives a single entry per CDR3 protein. The sample has 700,000 or so distinct CDR3 sequences; 15% to 20% are singletons. Antigens of these TCRs are unknown. Sequenced material: blood, either unsorted or a sorted T cell fraction (not recorded which). These TCRs come from a male donor with ankylosing spondylitis.

This rearrangement joins TRBV4-3 to TRBJ1-1, with D unresolved. Trimming pared 0 bases from V and 2 bases from J, leaving 10 bases between. Looked up from germline, CDR1 is LGHNA and CDR2 is YSLEER. This CDR3 is built from 15 residues. CDR3 in DNA: TGCGCCAGCAGCCAAGATCGCGGGAAAAACACTGAAGCTTTCTTT. As protein: CASSQDRGKNTEAFF.

This chain links TRBV4-2 with TRBJ2-1; D possibly corresponds to TRBD2 (6 bases). Germline loops: CDR1 LGHNA, CDR2 YNFKEQ. The CDR3 is 15 amino acids. V shed 4 bases and J shed 8 bases, with 18 bases lying between them. CDR3 region: CASSPSGGEIDEQFF. Here the CDR3 DNA reads TGTGCCAGCAGCCCCTCCGGGGGTGAGATAGATGAGCAGTTCTTC.

The sample holds a few counts of this clonotype. J is TRBJ2-7 and V is TRBV6-1, with D unresolved. CDR1 and CDR2 from the germline V gene are MNHNS and SASEGT. V gave up 1 base and J gave up 5 bases, with 12 bases separating them. The CDR3 length is 14 residues. In DNA form, the CDR3 reads TGTGCCAGCAGTGAAGGACATTTGGCCCACGAGCAGTACTTC. Translation: CASSEGHLAHEQYF.

This sequence joins TRBV6-5 and TRBJ1-1; 9 bases are a match to TRBD1. This CDR3 is 16 amino acids long. V was clipped by 2 bases and J by 10 bases; unmatched bases: 14. CDR1 is MNHEY, CDR2 SVGAGI, per germline. This CDR3 is CASSYAGFGQGSSAFF. The CDR3 region has the DNA TGTGCCAGCAGTTACGCTGGATTTGGACAGGGGTCTTCAGCTTTCTTT.

V is TRBV7-2 and J is TRBJ2-7; a possible D gene is TRBD2 (6 bases). The CDR3 extends over 15 amino acids. Per the germline V gene, CDR1 is SGHTA and CDR2 is FQGNSA. V lost 3 bases and J lost 3, with 15 bases in between. The CDR3 is CASSFVGGGLYEQYF. The CDR3 nucleotides are TGTGCCAGCAGCTTTGTTGGGGGAGGTCTCTACGAGCAGTACTTC. Combining the CDR3 with reference TRBV7-2 and TRBJ2-7 gives the whole variable domain GAGVSQSPSNKVTEKGKDVELRCDPISGHTALYWYRQSLGQGLEFLIYFQGNSAPDKSGLPSDRFSAERTGGSVSTLTIQRTQQEDSAVYLCASSFVGGGLYEQYFGPGTRLTVT.

V is TRBV9 and J is TRBJ1-1, with no clear D. Trimming shortened V by 4 bases and J by 1 base, and 17 bases separated the two germline ends. The CDR3 runs 16 residues. Germline-derived CDR1 and CDR2 are SGDLS and YYNGEE. CDR3 sequence: CASSQFAASSNTEAFF. The DNA of the CDR3 is TGTGCCAGCAGCCAATTCGCGGCCTCCTCGAACACTGAAGCTTTCTTT.

This clonotype was detected only a few times. The rearrangement uses TRBV9 and TRBJ1-2, with a weak D call TRBD1 (5 bases). Germline V gene data show CDR1 as SGDLS and CDR2 as YYNGEE. With 0 bases removed from V and 7 bases from J, the gap between germline ends came to 13 bases. CDR3 length: 14 amino acids. CDR3 protein: CASSVAGARGGYTF. The DNA of the CDR3 is TGTGCCAGCAGCGTAGCCGGGGCGCGAGGTGGCTACACCTTC.

There are a few counts of this clonotype. The chain combines TRBV12-3 or TRBV12-4 with TRBJ2-2; 7 nucleotides line up with TRBD1. Unmatched junction bases numbered 3, after V lost 3 bases and J lost 2 bases. This CDR3 spans 15 amino acids. The CDR3 loop is CASSFGTVNTGELFF. For the CDR3, the DNA is TGTGCCAGCAGTTTCGGGACAGTCAACACCGGGGAGCTGTTTTTT.

The sample holds a few counts of this clonotype. V gene TRBV28 combines with J gene TRBJ2-3, with D perhaps being TRBD1 or TRBD2 (5 bases each). This CDR3 region has 14 residues. Germline V lookup: CDR1 MDHEN, CDR2 SYDVKM. V dropped 10 bases and J dropped 0 bases, with 14 bases sitting between them. The CDR3 DNA reads TGTGCCACTATCCCCCGGGACAGCACAGATACGCAGTATTTT. Its translation is CATIPRDSTDTQYF.

V and J are TRBV3-1 and TRBJ2-1; D may be TRBD2 (5 bases). V dropped 6 bases and J dropped 7 bases, with 10 bases sitting between them. Looked up from germline, CDR1 is LGHDT and CDR2 is YNNKEL (reference sequence). This CDR3 contains 12 residues. The CDR3 sequence is CASSSSPNEQFF. The DNA of the CDR3 is TGTGCCAGCAGTTCTAGCCCTAATGAGCAGTTCTTC.

This clonotype was seen only a few times. V usage is TRBV7-3 and J usage is TRBJ1-5; TRBD1 matches at 10 bases. The CDR3 runs 17 residues. The ends lost 5 bases at V and 10 bases at J; junction bases unmatched: 17. CDR1 and CDR2 (germline): SGHTA, FQGTGA. The CDR3 DNA reads as TGTGCCAGCAGCCTCCCTTCCCGGGACAGGGGTGATGGTCCCCAGCATTTT. Protein sequence: CASSLPSRDRGDGPQHF.

The genes are TRBV19 and TRBJ2-5; 7 nucleotides match TRBD1. The J segment lost 5 bases and the V segment lost 4 bases, leaving 10 bases of the junction unmatched. The germline gives CDR1 LNHDA, CDR2 SQIVND (reference sequence). CDR3 length: 15 residues. The CDR3 DNA reads as TGTGCCAGTAGTAGCCGACCCCGGGGACAGGAGACCCAGTACTTC. Its protein is CASSSRPRGQETQYF.

The sample holds a few counts of this clonotype. The J gene is TRBJ2-7, the V gene TRBV29-1; the D gene could be TRBD1 or TRBD2 (6 bases each). This CDR3 has 12 amino acids. V lost 7 bases to trimming and J lost 6 bases, with 16 bases between them. CDR1 and CDR2 from the germline V gene are SQVTM and ANQGSEA. CDR3 in DNA: TGCAGCGCAAGTCTAACGGGGGCCGAGCAGTACTTC. Translated: CSASLTGAEQYF.

This clonotype turned up a few times. The V gene is TRBV4-1, the J gene TRBJ2-7; D possibly corresponds to TRBD2 (6 bases). Looked up from germline, CDR1 is MGHRA and CDR2 is YSYEKL. V was pared by 4 bases and J by 2 bases, with 15 bases between. The CDR3 sequence is 15 residues long. This CDR3 reads CASSRDLSGAYEQYF. CDR3 DNA sequence: TGCGCCAGCAGCCGCGATCTTTCGGGGGCCTACGAGCAGTACTTC.

The chain combines TRBV15 with TRBJ2-7, with 9 bases lining up with TRBD1. CDR1 and CDR2 from the germline V gene are LNHNV and YYDKDF (reference sequence). Trimming took 3 bases from V and 4 from J; bases not matched to a gene: 1. CDR3 size: 13 residues. For the CDR3, the DNA is TGTGCCACCAGCAGTGGACAGGGGTACGAGCAGTACTTC. Protein: CATSSGQGYEQYF.

This chain's CDR3 is CASSTRSGRGNEQFF. In DNA, the CDR3 is TGTGCCAGCTCAACCCGTAGCGGGAGGGGGAATGAGCAGTTCTTC. This chain uses TRBV28 with TRBJ2-1; 11 positions match TRBD2. V dropped 8 bases and J dropped 7; count of bases not matched to a gene: 10. The germline V gene has CDR1 MDHEN and CDR2 SYDVKM. This CDR3 region has 15 residues.

V and J are TRBV29-1 and TRBJ2-6, with D perhaps matching TRBD1 (5 bases). Trimming took off 5 bases at V and 2 bases at J, with 7 bases between the two ends. Germline CDR1 is SQVTM and CDR2 is ANQGSEA. CDR3 length: 13 amino acids. The CDR3 sequence: CSVLGPGANVLTF. CDR3 DNA sequence: TGCAGCGTTCTGGGGCCTGGGGCCAACGTCCTGACTTTC.

The J gene is TRBJ2-7, the V gene TRBV12-3 or TRBV12-4; TRBD2 matches at 15 bases. V gave up 3 bases and J gave up 0 bases; unmatched junction bases: 3. CDR3 length: 17 residues. This CDR3 is CASSLVGLAGGSYEQYF. CDR3 sequence (DNA): TGTGCCAGCAGTTTGGTGGGACTAGCGGGAGGCTCCTACGAGCAGTACTTC.

J is TRBJ1-2 and V is TRBV6-1; 9 bases line up with TRBD1. Germline CDR1 and CDR2: MNHNS and SASEGT. The CDR3 runs to 15 residues. With V trimmed by 2 bases and J by 3 bases, 4 bases remained unmatched. This chain's CDR3 is CASSEPGQGYYGYTF. DNA for the CDR3: TGTGCCAGCAGTGAACCGGGACAGGGCTACTATGGCTACACCTTC.

The chain couples TRBV12-3 or TRBV12-4 to TRBJ2-1; TRBD1 agrees at 7 bases. Unmatched junction bases numbered 26, after V lost 3 bases and J lost 9 bases. The CDR3 is made up of 20 amino acids. The CDR3 DNA follows: TGTGCCAGCAGTTTCCCACGACAGGGCATTATGGGTGGGACCTGGGGTGAGCAGTTCTTC. It specifies CASSFPRQGIMGGTWGEQFF.

V usage is TRBV20-1 and J usage is TRBJ2-7, with 7 bases matching TRBD2. This CDR3 spans 13 amino acids. Trimming at V came to 6 bases and at J to 2 bases, leaving 7 bases not matched to a gene. Germline CDR1 and CDR2: DFQATT and SNEGSKA (reference sequence). CDR3: CSALSGDAYEQYF. In DNA, the CDR3 is TGCAGTGCCCTGAGCGGGGACGCCTACGAGCAGTACTTC.

This clonotype was counted many times. The rearrangement uses TRBV18 and TRBJ2-5; possibly TRBD2 for D (6 bases). V lost 2 bases, J lost 3 bases, and 10 bases lay in between. This CDR3 comprises 14 residues. The germline V gene has CDR1 KGHSH and CDR2 LQKENI. Written as DNA, the CDR3 is TGTGCCAGCTCACCATTCCAGCGGGAAGAGACCCAGTACTTC. Encoded protein: CASSPFQREETQYF.

The V and J genes are TRBV7-2 and TRBJ1-1; 8 positions agree with TRBD1. This CDR3 is built from 14 residues. V was clipped by 3 bases and J by 5 bases; unmatched bases: 5. CDR1 is SGHTA and CDR2 is FQGNSA in the germline V gene. The CDR3 bases are TGTGCCAGCAGCTTTACAGGGGGTTATACTGAAGCTTTCTTT. Its protein product is CASSFTGGYTEAFF.

V gene TRBV29-1 combines with J gene TRBJ1-2; 7 nucleotides align to TRBD1. With 1 base clipped from V and 3 bases from J, the junction kept 5 bases outside the gene matches. CDR3 length: 14 amino acids. Germline V gene sequence: CDR1 SQVTM, CDR2 ANQGSEA. CDR3 nucleotides: TGCAGCGTTGAAGGATACAGGGGATACTATGGCTACACCTTC. Translation gives CSVEGYRGYYGYTF.